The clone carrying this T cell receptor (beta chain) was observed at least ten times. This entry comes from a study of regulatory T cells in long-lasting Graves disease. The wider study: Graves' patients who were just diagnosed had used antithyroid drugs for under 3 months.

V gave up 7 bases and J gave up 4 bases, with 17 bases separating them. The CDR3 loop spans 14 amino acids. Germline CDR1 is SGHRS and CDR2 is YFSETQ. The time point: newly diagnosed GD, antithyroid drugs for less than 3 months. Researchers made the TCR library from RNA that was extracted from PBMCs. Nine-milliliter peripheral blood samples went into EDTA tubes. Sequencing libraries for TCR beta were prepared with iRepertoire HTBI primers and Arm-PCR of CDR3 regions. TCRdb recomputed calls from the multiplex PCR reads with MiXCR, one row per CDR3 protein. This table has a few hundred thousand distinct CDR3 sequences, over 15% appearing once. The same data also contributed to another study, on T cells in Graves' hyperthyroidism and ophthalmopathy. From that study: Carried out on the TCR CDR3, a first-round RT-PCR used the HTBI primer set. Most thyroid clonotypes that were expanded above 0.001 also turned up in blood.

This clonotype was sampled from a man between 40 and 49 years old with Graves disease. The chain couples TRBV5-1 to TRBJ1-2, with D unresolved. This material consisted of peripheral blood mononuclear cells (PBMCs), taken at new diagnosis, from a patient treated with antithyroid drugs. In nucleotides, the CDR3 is TGCGCCAGCCGCCCCTATGAGGGTGGCTATGGCTACACCTTC. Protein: CASRPYEGGYGYTF.